Included here is one T cell receptor beta chain sequence, with context. What it binds is unknown. The source of the sample is a study of shared clonotypes between healthy human individuals. The CDR3 is 15 residues long. Germline CDR1 and CDR2: SGDLS and YYNGEE. The ends were cut back, 3 bases at V and 3 bases at J, with 14 bases in the middle. Study results and limitations: Four donors held 5% to 5.5% of naive CD4 clonotypes in common.

Sequencing was performed with immunoSEQ multiplex PCR; in TCRdb, only in-frame clones are kept and a portion is missing. The sample lists around 1.9 million clones; just over 90% were seen once. Selected positively for CCR7 and CD45RO-negative, naive CD8 cells excluded terminally differentiated effector memory CD45RA+ cells. This chain uses TRBV9 with TRBJ2-3; a possible D gene is TRBD1 (5 bases). The sequence was collected from a man in his late teens or twenties in good health. Some clones in this sample may be carry-over from other donors' samples. Sequencing was performed on naive CD8+ T cells from PBMCs. The CDR3 bases are TGTGCCAGCAGCGCCCAGGGCGCGAGGACAGATACGCAGTATTTT. This gives the protein CASSAQGARTDTQYF.